This T cell receptor (beta chain) originates from a study of T-cell reconstitution after alpha-beta-depleted transplantation in children (dated by TCRdb to about 2016). Context from the whole study: Using TCR repertoire profiling, the study quantitatively followed how T-cell immune reconstitution unfolded in children after TCRalphabeta/CD19-depleted allogeneic hematopoietic cell transplantation.

The CDR3 has 12 amino acids, counting the end cysteine and phenylalanine. Solely the CDR3 DNA is kept, with 36 bases framed from the first base. CDR1 and CDR2 are read off the germline V gene as SGHDT and YYEEEE. Unmatched junction bases come to 3, with V trimmed by 2 bases and J by 9 bases. Libraries came from PCR. Sequencing took place on an Illumina HiSeq 2500. TCR library preparation used molecular barcoding, with unique molecular identifiers applied to normalize quantification of the TCRbeta repertoire. Using fastp trimming at Q25 and MiXCR clonotype assembly, TCRdb reanalyzed the public sequencing data and kept in-frame beta chains. Each entry merges the rows of one CDR3 protein and shows their most common DNA and genes. The sample data list 450,000 to 500,000 distinct CDR3 sequences, and approximately 12% of these were observed just once. The ten largest clones represent 4.5% to 6% of the sample.

This clonotype was counted only a few times. Its antigen remains undetermined. The sample holds no much larger clone one base away, and base qualities are not on file. This TCR was sampled from a human donor who donated a stem cell graft to a child with combined immunodeficiency. The V gene is TRBV5-6 and the J gene is TRBJ2-3; 7 of the junction bases match TRBD2. Sequenced material: PBMCs from the stem cell graft donor, taken from the stem cell graft. CDR3 region: CASSFGTKTQYF. The bases are TGTGCCAGCAGCTTTGGGACTAAAACGCAGTATTTT.